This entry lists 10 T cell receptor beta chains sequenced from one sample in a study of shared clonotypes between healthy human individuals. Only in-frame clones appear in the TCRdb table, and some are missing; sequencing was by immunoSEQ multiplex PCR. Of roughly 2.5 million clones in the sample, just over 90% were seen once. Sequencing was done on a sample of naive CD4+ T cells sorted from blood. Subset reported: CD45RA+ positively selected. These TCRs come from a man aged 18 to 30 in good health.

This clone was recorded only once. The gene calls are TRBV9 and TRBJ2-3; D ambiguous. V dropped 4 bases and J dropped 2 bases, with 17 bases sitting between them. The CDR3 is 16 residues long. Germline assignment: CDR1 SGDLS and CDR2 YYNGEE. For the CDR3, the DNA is TGTGCCAGCAGCCCCAAAGGCCGCATACTCACAGATACGCAGTATTTT. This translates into CASSPKGRILTDTQYF.

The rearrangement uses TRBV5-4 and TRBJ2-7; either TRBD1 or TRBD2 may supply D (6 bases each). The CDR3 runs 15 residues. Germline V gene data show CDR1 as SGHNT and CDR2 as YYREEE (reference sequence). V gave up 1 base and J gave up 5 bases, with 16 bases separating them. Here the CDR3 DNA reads TGTGCCAGCAGCTTGTCGGGGGCGCAGTTCCACGAGCAGTACTTC. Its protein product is CASSLSGAQFHEQYF.

The CDR3 nucleotides read TGTGCCAGCAGCAAAGGCGAAAAGGGAGGACAGGGGGCTTATAGCAATCAGCCCCAGCATTTT. Amino acid sequence: CASSKGEKGGQGAYSNQPQHF. V and J are TRBV21-1 and TRBJ1-5; the table's D call, TRBD1, was not checked against the DNA. TRBV21-1 is designated a pseudogene. This CDR3 is 21 amino acids long.

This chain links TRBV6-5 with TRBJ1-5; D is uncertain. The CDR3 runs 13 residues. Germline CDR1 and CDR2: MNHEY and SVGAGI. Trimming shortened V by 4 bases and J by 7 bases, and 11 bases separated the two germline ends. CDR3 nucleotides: TGTGCCAGCAGTTTGATCCGGGGACAGCCCCAGCATTTT. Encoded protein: CASSLIRGQPQHF.

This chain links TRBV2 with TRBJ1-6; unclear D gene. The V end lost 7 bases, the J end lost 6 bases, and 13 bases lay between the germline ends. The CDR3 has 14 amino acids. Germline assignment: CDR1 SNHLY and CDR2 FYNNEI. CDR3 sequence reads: CASTWQEGNSPLHF. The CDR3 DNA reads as TGTGCCAGCACCTGGCAGGAGGGTAATTCACCCCTCCACTTT.

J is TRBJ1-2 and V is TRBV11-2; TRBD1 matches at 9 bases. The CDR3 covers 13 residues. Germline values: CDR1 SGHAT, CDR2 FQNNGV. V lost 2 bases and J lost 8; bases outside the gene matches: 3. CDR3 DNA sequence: TGTGCCAGCAGCTTAACAGGGGGCGCGGGCTACACCTTC. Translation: CASSLTGGAGYTF.

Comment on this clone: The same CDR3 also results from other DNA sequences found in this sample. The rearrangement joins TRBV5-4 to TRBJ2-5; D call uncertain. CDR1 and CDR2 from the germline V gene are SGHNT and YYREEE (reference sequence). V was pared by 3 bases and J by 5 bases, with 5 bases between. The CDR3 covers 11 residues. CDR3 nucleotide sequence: TGTGCCAGCAGCTGGAAGGAGACCCAGTACTTC. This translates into CASSWKETQYF.

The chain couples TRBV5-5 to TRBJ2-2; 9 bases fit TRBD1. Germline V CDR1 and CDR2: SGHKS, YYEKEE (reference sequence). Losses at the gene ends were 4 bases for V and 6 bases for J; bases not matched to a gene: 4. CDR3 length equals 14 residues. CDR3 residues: CASSLTGGPGELFF. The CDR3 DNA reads TGTGCCAGCAGCCTGACAGGGGGTCCCGGGGAGCTGTTTTTT.

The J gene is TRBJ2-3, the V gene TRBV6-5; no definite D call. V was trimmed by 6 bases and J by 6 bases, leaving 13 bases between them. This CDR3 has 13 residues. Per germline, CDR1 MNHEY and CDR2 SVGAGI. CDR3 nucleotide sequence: TGTGCCAGCAGGTACATCAGTGGGGATACGCAGTATTTT. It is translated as CASRYISGDTQYF.

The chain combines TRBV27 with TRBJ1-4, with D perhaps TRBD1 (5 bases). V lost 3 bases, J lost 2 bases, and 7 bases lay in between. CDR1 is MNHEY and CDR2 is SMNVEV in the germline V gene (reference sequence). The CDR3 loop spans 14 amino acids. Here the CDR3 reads CASSLGGTNEKLFF. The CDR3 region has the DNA TGTGCCAGCAGTTTGGGGGGGACTAATGAAAAACTGTTTTTT.